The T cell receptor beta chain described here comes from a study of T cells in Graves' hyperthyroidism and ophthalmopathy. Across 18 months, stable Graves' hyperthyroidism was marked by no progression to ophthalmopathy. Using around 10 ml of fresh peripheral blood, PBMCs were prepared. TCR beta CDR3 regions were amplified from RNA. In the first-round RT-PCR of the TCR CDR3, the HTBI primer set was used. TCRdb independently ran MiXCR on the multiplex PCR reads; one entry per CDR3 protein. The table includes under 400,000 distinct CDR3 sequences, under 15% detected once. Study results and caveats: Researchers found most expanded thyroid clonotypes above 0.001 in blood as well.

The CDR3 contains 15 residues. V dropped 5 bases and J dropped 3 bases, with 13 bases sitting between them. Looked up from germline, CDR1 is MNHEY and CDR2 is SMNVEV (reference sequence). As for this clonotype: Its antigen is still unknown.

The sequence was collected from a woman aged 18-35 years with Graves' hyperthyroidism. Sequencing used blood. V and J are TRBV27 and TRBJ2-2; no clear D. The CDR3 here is CASSLRTFYTGELFF. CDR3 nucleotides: TGTGCCAGCAGTCTCAGGACCTTTTACACCGGGGAGCTGTTTTTT.